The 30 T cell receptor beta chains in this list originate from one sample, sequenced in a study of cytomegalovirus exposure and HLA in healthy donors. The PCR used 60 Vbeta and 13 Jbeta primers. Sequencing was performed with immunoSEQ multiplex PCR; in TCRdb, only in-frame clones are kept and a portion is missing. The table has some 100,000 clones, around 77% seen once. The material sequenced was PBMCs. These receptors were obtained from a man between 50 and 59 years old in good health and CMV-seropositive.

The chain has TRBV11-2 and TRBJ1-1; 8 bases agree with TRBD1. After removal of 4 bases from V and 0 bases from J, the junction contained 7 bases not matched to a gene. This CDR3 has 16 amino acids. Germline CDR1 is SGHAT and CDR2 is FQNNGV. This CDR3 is CASSSTSTGVNTEAFF. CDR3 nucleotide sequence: TGTGCCAGCAGCTCAACATCGACAGGGGTGAACACTGAAGCTTTCTTT.

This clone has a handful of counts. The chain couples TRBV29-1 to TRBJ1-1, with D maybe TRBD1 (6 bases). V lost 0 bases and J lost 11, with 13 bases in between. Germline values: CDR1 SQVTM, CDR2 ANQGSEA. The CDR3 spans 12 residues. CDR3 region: CSVEEETGGAFF. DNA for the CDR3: TGCAGCGTTGAAGAGGAGACAGGCGGCGCTTTCTTT.

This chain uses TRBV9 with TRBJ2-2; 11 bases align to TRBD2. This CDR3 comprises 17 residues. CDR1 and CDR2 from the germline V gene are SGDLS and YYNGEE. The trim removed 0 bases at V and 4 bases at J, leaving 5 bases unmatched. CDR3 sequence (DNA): TGTGCCAGCAGCGTAGATCTAGCGGGGGGCCCCACCGGGGAGCTGTTTTTT. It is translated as CASSVDLAGGPTGELFF.

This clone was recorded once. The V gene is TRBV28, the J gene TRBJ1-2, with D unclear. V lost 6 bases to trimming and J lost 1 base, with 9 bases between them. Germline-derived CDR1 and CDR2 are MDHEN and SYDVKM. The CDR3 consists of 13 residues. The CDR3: CASSSNSNYGYTF. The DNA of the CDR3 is TGTGCCAGCAGCTCGAACAGTAACTATGGCTACACCTTC.

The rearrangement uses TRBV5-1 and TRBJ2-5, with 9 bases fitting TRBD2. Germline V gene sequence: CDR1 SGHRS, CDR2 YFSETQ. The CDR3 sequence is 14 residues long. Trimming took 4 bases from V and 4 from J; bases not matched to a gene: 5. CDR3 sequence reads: CASSPLTSGETQYF. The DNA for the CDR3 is TGCGCCAGCAGCCCTCTGACTAGCGGAGAGACCCAGTACTTC.

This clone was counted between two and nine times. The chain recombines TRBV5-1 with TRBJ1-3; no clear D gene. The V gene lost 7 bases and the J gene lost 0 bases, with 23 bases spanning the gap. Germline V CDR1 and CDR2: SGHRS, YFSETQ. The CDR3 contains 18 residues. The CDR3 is CASGSPEEKESSGNTIYF. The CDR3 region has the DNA TGCGCCAGCGGCTCCCCAGAGGAAAAAGAAAGCTCTGGAAACACCATATATTTT.

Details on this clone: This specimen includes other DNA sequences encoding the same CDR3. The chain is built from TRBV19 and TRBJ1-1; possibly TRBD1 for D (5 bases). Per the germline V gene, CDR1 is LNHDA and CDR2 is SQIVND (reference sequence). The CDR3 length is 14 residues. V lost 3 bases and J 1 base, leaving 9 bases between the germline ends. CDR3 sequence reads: CASSIAGRNTEAFF. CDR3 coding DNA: TGTGCCAGTAGTATCGCGGGACGGAACACTGAAGCTTTCTTT. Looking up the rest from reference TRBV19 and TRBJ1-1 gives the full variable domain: DGGITQSPKYLFRKEGQNVTLSCEQNLNHDAMYWYRQDPGQGLRLIYYSQIVNDFQKGDIAEGYSVSREKKESFPLTVTSAQKNPTAFYLCASSIAGRNTEAFFGQGTRLTVV.

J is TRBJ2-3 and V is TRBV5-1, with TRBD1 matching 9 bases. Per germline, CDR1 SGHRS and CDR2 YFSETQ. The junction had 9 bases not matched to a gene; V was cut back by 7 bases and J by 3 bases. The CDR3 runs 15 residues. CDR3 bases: TGCGCCAGCCAACAGGGGGCACGTAGGACAGATACGCAGTATTTT. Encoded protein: CASQQGARRTDTQYF.

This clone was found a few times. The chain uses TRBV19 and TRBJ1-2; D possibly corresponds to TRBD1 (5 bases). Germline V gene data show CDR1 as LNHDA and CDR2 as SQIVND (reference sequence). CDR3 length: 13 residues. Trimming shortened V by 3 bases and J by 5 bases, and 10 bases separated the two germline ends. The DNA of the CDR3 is TGTGCCAGTAGTATTGGGGGGAGTTATGGCTACACCTTC. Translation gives CASSIGGSYGYTF.

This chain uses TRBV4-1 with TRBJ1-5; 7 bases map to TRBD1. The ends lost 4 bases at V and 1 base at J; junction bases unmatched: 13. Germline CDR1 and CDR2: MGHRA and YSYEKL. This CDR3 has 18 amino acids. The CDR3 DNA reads TGCGCCAGCAGCCGAGGTGCAGGGGGGATAGAAAGCAATCAGCCCCAGCATTTT. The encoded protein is CASSRGAGGIESNQPQHF.

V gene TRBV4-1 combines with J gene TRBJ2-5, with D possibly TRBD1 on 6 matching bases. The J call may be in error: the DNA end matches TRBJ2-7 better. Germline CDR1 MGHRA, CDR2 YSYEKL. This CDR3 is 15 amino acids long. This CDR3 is CASSVQGWGAYEQYF. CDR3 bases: TGCGCCAGCAGCGTACAGGGTTGGGGAGCCTACGAGCAGTACTTC.

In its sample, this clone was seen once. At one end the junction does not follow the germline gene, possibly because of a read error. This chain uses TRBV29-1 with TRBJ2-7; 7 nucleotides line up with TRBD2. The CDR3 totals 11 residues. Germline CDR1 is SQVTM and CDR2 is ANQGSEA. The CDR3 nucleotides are TGCAGCGTGTACCGGGACTACGGGCAGTACTTC. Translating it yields CSVYRDYGQYF.

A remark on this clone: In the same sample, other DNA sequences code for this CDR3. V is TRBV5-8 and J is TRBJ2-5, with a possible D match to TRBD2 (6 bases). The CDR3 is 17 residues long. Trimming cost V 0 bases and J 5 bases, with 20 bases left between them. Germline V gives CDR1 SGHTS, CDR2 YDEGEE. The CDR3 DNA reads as TGTGCCAGCAGCTTGGGAGGTAGCGGATCACAGCGGGAGACCCAGTACTTC. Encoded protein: CASSLGGSGSQRETQYF. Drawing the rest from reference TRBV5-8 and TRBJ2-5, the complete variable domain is EAGVTQSPTHLIKTRGQQATLRCSPISGHTSVYWYQQALGLGLQFLLWYDEGEERNRGNFPPRFSGRQFPNYSSELNVNALELEDSALYLCASSLGGSGSQRETQYFGPGTRLLVL.

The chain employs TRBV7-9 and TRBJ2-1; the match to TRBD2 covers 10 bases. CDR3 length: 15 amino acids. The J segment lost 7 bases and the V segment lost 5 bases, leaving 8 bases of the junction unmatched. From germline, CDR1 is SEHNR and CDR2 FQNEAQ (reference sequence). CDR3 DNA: TGTGCCAGCAGCCGGGCCGGGACTAGCGCTAATGAGCAGTTCTTC. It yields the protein CASSRAGTSANEQFF. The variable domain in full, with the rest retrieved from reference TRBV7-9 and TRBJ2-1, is DTGVSQNPRHKITKRGQNVTFRCDPISEHNRLYWYRQTLGQGPEFLTYFQNEAQLEKSRLLSDRFSAERPKGSFSTLEIQRTEQGDSAMYLCASSRAGTSANEQFFGPGTRLTVL.

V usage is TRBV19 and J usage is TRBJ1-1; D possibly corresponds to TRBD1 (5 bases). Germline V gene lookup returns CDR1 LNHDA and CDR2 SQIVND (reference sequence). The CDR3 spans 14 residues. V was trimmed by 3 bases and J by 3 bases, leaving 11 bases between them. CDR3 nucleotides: TGTGCCAGTAGTATTTCAGGGTCGGACACTGAAGCTTTCTTT. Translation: CASSISGSDTEAFF.

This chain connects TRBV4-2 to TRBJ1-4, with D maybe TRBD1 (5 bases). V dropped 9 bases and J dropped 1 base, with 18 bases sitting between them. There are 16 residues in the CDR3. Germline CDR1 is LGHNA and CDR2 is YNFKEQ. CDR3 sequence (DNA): TGTGCCAGTACCAAGGCAGCAGGGTTAACTAATGAAAAACTGTTTTTT. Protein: CASTKAAGLTNEKLFF.

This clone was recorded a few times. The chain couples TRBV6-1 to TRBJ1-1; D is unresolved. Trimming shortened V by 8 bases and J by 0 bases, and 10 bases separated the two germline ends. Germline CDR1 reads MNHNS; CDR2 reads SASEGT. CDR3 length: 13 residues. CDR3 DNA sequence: TGTGCCAGCCCGAGAGGCCTGAACACTGAAGCTTTCTTT. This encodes CASPRGLNTEAFF.

CDR3 sequence (DNA): TGTGCCAGCAGCCAGGCAGGGGGGACCGGGGAGCTGTTTTTT. Its translation is CASSQAGGTGELFF. V and J are TRBV14 and TRBJ2-2; TRBD1 is a possible D gene (7 bases). CDR3 length: 14 residues. The ends were cut back, 3 bases at V and 5 bases at J, with 10 bases in the middle. Germline-derived CDR1 and CDR2 are SGHDN and FVKESK.

Written as DNA, the CDR3 is TGTGCCAGCAGCGTAGATTTAGCCACAGATACGCAGTATTTT. Translated, it gives CASSVDLATDTQYF. This chain links TRBV9 with TRBJ2-3; D call uncertain. V gave up 0 bases and J gave up 2 bases, with 7 bases separating them. Looked up from germline, CDR1 is SGDLS and CDR2 is YYNGEE. The CDR3 is 14 amino acids. The full variable domain, in which reference TRBV9 and TRBJ2-3 provide the parts outside the CDR3, is DSGVTQTPKHLITATGQRVTLRCSPRSGDLSVYWYQQSLDQGLQFLIQYYNGEERAKGNILERFSAQQFPDLHSELNLSSLELGDSALYFCASSVDLATDTQYFGPGTRLTVL.

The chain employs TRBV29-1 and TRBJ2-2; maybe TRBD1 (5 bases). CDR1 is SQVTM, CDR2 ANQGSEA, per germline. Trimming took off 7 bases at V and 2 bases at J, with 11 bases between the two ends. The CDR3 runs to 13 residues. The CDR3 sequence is CSGGFSNTGELFF. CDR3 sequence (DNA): TGCAGCGGGGGCTTCTCCAACACCGGGGAGCTGTTTTTT.

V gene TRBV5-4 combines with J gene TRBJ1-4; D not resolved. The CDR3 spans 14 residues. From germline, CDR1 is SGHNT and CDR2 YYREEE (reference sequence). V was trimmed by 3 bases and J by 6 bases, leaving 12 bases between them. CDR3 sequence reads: CASSSTGGDEKLFF. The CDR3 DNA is TGTGCCAGCAGCTCGACCGGAGGTGATGAAAAACTGTTTTTT.

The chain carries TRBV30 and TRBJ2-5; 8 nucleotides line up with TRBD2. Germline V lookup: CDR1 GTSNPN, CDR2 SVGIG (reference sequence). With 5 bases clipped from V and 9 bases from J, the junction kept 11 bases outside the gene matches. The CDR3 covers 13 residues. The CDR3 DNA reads TGTGCCTGGGGTAATGCGGGAGGCCGGTCCCAGTACTTC. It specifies CAWGNAGGRSQYF.

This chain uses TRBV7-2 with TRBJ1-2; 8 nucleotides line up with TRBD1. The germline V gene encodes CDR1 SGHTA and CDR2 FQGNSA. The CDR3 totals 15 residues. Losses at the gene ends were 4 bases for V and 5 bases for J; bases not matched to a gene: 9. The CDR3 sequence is CASSSGQGPLYGYTF. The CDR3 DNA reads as TGTGCCAGCAGCTCCGGACAGGGTCCCCTTTATGGCTACACCTTC.

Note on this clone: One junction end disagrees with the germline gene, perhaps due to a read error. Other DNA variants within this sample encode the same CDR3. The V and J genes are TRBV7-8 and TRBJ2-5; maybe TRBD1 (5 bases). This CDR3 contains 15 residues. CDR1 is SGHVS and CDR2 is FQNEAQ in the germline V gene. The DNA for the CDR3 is TGTGCCAGCAGCCCTTCCAGGGCAGTCCAAGAGACCCAATACTTC. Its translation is CASSPSRAVQETQYF.

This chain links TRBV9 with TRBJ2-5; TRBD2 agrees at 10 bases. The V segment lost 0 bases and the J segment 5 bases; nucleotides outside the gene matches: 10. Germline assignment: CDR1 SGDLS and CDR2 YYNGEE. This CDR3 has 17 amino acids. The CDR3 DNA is TGTGCCAGCAGCGTAGGTCGGGCTAGCGGGGGCCCGGAGACCCAGTACTTC. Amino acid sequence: CASSVGRASGGPETQYF.

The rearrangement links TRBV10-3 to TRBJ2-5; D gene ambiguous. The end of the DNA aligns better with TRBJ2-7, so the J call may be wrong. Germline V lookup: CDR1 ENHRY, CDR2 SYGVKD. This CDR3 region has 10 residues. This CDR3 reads CATRNSEQYF. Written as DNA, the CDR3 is TGTGCCACGCGTAATTCCGAGCAGTACTTC.

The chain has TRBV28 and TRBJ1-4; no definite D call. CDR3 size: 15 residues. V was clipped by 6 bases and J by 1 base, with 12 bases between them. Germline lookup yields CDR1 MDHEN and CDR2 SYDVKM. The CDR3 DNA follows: TGTGCCAGCAGAAAAAGAGTACGAACTAATGAAAAACTGTTTTTT. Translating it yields CASRKRVRTNEKLFF.

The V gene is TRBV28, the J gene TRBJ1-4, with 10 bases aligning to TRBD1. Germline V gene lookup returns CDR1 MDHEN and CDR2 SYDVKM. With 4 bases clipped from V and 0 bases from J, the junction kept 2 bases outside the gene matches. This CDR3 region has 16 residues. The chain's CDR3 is CASSSGQGATNEKLFF. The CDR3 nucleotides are TGTGCCAGCAGTTCAGGACAGGGGGCAACTAATGAAAAACTGTTTTTT.

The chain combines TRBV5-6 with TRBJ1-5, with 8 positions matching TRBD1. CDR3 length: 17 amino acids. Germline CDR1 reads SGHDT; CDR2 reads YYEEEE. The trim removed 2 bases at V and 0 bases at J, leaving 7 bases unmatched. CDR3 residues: CASSFFQGAYSNQPQHF. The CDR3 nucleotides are TGTGCCAGCAGCTTTTTTCAGGGGGCTTATAGCAATCAGCCCCAGCATTTT.

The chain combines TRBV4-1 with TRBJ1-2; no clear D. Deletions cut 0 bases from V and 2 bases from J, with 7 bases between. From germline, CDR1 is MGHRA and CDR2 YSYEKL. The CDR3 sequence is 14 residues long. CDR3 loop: CASSQEDTNYGYTF. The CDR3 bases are TGCGCCAGCAGCCAAGAAGACACCAACTATGGCTACACCTTC.